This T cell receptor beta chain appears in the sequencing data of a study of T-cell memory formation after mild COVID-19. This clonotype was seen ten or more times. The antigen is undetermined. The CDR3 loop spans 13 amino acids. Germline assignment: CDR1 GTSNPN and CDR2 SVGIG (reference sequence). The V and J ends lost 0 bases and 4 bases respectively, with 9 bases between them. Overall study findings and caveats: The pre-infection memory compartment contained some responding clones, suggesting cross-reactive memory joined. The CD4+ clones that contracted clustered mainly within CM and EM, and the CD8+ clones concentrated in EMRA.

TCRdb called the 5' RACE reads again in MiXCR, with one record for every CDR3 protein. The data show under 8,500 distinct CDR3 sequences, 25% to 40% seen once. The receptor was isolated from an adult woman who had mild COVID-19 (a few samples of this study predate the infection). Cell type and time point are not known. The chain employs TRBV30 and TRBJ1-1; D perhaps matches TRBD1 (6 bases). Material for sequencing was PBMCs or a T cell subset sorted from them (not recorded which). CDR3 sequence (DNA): TGTGCCTGGAGTGTTCAGGGGCGCACTGAAGCTTTCTTT. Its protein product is CAWSVQGRTEAFF.